A single sample gave rise to the 32 T cell receptor beta chains below, sequenced in a study of OX40 agonist ivuxolimab in advanced cancers. Only in-frame clones appear in the TCRdb table, and some are missing; sequencing was by immunoSEQ multiplex PCR. This table holds 81,000 or so clones, 90% to 95% found once. The specimen was CD4+ or CD8+ T cells sorted from blood, collected in a trial of the OX40 agonist ivuxolimab. These receptors were taken from an adult with an advanced solid tumor such as melanoma, head and neck, liver or kidney cancer.

This chain joins TRBV15 and TRBJ1-3; 9 nucleotides line up with TRBD1. Germline V gene sequence: CDR1 LNHNV, CDR2 YYDKDF (reference sequence). The CDR3 has 14 amino acids. The ends lost 5 bases at V and 4 bases at J; junction bases unmatched: 3. The CDR3 reads CATSHRGPGNTIYF. CDR3 nucleotides: TGTGCCACCAGCCACAGGGGGCCAGGAAACACCATATATTTT.

J is TRBJ1-1 and V is TRBV19; D ambiguous. Trimming shortened V by 5 bases and J by 1 base, and 11 bases separated the two germline ends. There are 14 residues in the CDR3. The V gene's germline CDR1 is LNHDA and CDR2 SQIVND (reference sequence). This chain's CDR3 is CASSDPGGNTEAFF. Written as DNA, the CDR3 is TGTGCCAGTAGTGACCCAGGAGGGAACACTGAAGCTTTCTTT.

CDR3 amino acids: CASSIVPVRTGAYNEQFF. In nucleotides, the CDR3 is TGTGCCAGTAGTATAGTCCCCGTGAGGACAGGGGCTTACAATGAGCAGTTCTTC. The V call is TRBV19, the J call TRBJ2-1; 9 nucleotides match TRBD1. There are 18 residues in the CDR3. With 1 base clipped from V and 4 bases from J, the junction kept 11 bases outside the gene matches. Germline values: CDR1 LNHDA, CDR2 SQIVND (reference sequence). The full variable domain, in which reference TRBV19 and TRBJ2-1 provide the parts outside the CDR3, is DGGITQSPKYLFRKEGQNVTLSCEQNLNHDAMYWYRQDPGQGLRLIYYSQIVNDFQKGDIAEGYSVSREKKESFPLTVTSAQKNPTAFYLCASSIVPVRTGAYNEQFFGPGTRLTVL.

The chain combines TRBV29-1 with TRBJ1-2; D possibly corresponds to TRBD1 (5 bases). V lost 0 bases, J lost 5 bases, and 19 bases lay in between. This CDR3 is built from 16 residues. Germline CDR1 SQVTM, CDR2 ANQGSEA. For the CDR3, the DNA is TGCAGCGTTGAAGATCCGACGCAGGGCTACTTGTATGGCTACACCTTC. Amino acid sequence: CSVEDPTQGYLYGYTF.

The chain joins TRBV7-9 to TRBJ2-7; perhaps D is TRBD1 or TRBD2 (5 bases each). Trimming cost V 5 bases and J 6 bases, with 14 bases left between them. Germline V gives CDR1 SEHNR, CDR2 FQNEAQ (reference sequence). CDR3 size: 13 residues. CDR3 in DNA: TGTGCCAGCAGCCAAGGGACGCCGGCCGAGCAGTACTTC. As protein: CASSQGTPAEQYF.

The chain employs TRBV14 and TRBJ1-1, with D hard to call. The CDR3 spans 15 residues. Looked up from germline, CDR1 is SGHDN and CDR2 is FVKESK. V shed 1 base and J shed 3 bases, with 12 bases lying between them. This chain's CDR3 is CASSQGGGWDTEAFF. The CDR3 bases are TGTGCCAGCAGCCAAGGCGGTGGGTGGGACACTGAAGCTTTCTTT.

V gene TRBV6-5 combines with J gene TRBJ2-7; no definite D call. Germline V gene data show CDR1 as MNHEY and CDR2 as SVGAGI. V lost 1 base, J lost 2 bases, and 6 bases lay in between. The length of the CDR3 is 13 residues. The CDR3 DNA reads as TGTGCCAGCAGTTACTGGCCAGCCTACGAGCAGTACTTC. Translation gives CASSYWPAYEQYF.

V usage is TRBV13 and J usage is TRBJ1-2, with a weak D call TRBD1 (5 bases). Trimming cost V 5 bases and J 4 bases, with 20 bases left between them. CDR1 and CDR2 (germline): PRHDT, FYEKMQ (reference sequence). This CDR3 comprises 16 residues. The CDR3 sequence is CASSPPRADSSYGYTF. In DNA, the CDR3 is TGTGCCAGCAGCCCCCCCAGGGCAGATAGTTCCTATGGCTACACCTTC.

This rearrangement joins TRBV7-3 to TRBJ1-1; D remains ambiguous. The CDR3 totals 13 residues. The V end lost 3 bases, the J end lost 4 bases, and 9 bases lay between the germline ends. Germline CDR1 is SGHTA and CDR2 is FQGTGA. This CDR3 is CASSFGWATEAFF. The DNA of the CDR3 is TGTGCCAGCAGCTTCGGGTGGGCCACTGAAGCTTTCTTT. Together with reference TRBV7-3 and TRBJ1-1, the CDR3 gives the full variable domain: GAGVSQTPSNKVTEKGKYVELRCDPISGHTALYWYRQSLGQGPEFLIYFQGTGAADDSGLPNDRFFAVRPEGSVSTLKIQRTERGDSAVYLCASSFGWATEAFFGQGTRLTVV.

This chain connects TRBV7-2 to TRBJ2-7, with 7 bases lining up with TRBD2. This CDR3 contains 14 residues. Per the germline V gene, CDR1 is SGHTA and CDR2 is FQGNSA. J gave up 3 bases and V 4 bases, and 6 bases lay outside the gene matches. Here the CDR3 reads CASSSSQRGYEQYF. The CDR3 nucleotides are TGTGCCAGCAGCTCATCTCAGCGGGGCTACGAGCAGTACTTC.

This rearrangement joins TRBV7-5 to TRBJ1-6. TRBV7-5 is a pseudogene segment. The CDR3 loop spans 16 amino acids. In DNA, the CDR3 is TGTGCCAGAAGCTTAGTGGGTCGATCCTATAATTCACCCCTCCACTTT. It is translated as CARSLVGRSYNSPLHF.

The CDR3 here is CASSLQELNEKLFF. CDR3 DNA: TGTGCCAGCAGTTTGCAGGAGTTGAATGAAAAACTGTTTTTT. V gene TRBV28 combines with J gene TRBJ1-4; D is unresolved. This CDR3 spans 14 amino acids. The germline gives CDR1 MDHEN, CDR2 SYDVKM. V was pared by 3 bases and J by 5 bases, with 10 bases between.

CDR3 bases: TGTGCCAGTAGTACAGCGGAGAGCTCCTACAATGAGCAGTTCTTC. It specifies CASSTAESSYNEQFF. V and J are TRBV19 and TRBJ2-1; D is possibly TRBD2 (5 bases). Germline V lookup: CDR1 LNHDA, CDR2 SQIVND (reference sequence). V dropped 4 bases and J dropped 0 bases, with 10 bases sitting between them. The CDR3 extends over 15 amino acids.

The genes are TRBV5-4 and TRBJ1-2; D is unclear. This CDR3 has 15 amino acids. V dropped 7 bases and J dropped 4 bases, with 20 bases sitting between them. Germline V CDR1 and CDR2: SGHNT, YYREEE (reference sequence). CDR3 residues: CASLVDVPGTYGYTF. DNA for the CDR3: TGTGCCAGCCTTGTAGACGTACCAGGAACCTATGGCTACACCTTC.

V usage is TRBV4-1 and J usage is TRBJ2-1; possibly TRBD1 for D (6 bases). This CDR3 contains 13 residues. In germline, CDR1 is MGHRA, CDR2 YSYEKL. Trimming took 4 bases from V and 8 from J, leaving 12 bases between them. DNA for the CDR3: TGCGCCAGCAGCCCTCCTACAGGGTATGAGCAGTTCTTC. Translation: CASSPPTGYEQFF.

This clone has just one count. V is TRBV5-1 and J is TRBJ1-1; D perhaps matches TRBD1 (6 bases). Germline V gives CDR1 SGHRS, CDR2 YFSETQ. This CDR3 has 13 residues. Deletions cut 4 bases from V and 5 bases from J, with 12 bases between. The CDR3 region has the DNA TGCGCCAGCAGCCCACAGGGAGGAACTGAAGCTTTCTTT. This translates into CASSPQGGTEAFF.

The chain joins TRBV11-2 to TRBJ2-1; D may be TRBD2 (5 bases). The CDR3 has 12 amino acids. Trimming took 7 bases from V and 15 from J, leaving 19 bases between them. Germline V gene data show CDR1 as SGHAT and CDR2 as FQNNGV. Written as DNA, the CDR3 is TGTGCCAGCACCCCCAGCGGTAGCAGTTTGTTCTTC. As protein: CASTPSGSSLFF. The whole variable domain, filled in from reference TRBV11-2 and TRBJ2-1, reads EAGVAQSPRYKIIEKRQSVAFWCNPISGHATLYWYQQILGQGPKLLIQFQNNGVVDDSQLPKDRFSAERLKGVDSTLKIQPAKLEDSAVYLCASTPSGSSLFFGPGTRLTVL.

The chain has TRBV9 and TRBJ2-5; 8 bases fit TRBD2. CDR3 length equals 16 residues. Germline V gene lookup returns CDR1 SGDLS and CDR2 YYNGEE. V was clipped by 0 bases and J by 1 base; unmatched bases: 5. CDR3 in amino acids: CASSVVAGGPQETQYF. DNA for the CDR3: TGTGCCAGCAGCGTAGTTGCGGGGGGACCCCAAGAGACCCAGTACTTC.

V and J are TRBV30 and TRBJ2-1; 13 positions match TRBD2. Germline V lookup: CDR1 GTSNPN, CDR2 SVGIG (reference sequence). This CDR3 spans 15 amino acids. V lost 1 base, J lost 8 bases, and 5 bases stayed unmatched. The CDR3 loop reads CAWSGGTSGKDEQFF. The CDR3 DNA sequence: TGTGCCTGGAGTGGGGGGACTAGCGGGAAGGATGAGCAGTTCTTC.

The V gene is TRBV7-9, the J gene TRBJ2-7; TRBD2 matches at 11 bases. CDR3 size: 13 residues. V gave up 4 bases and J gave up 6 bases; unmatched junction bases: 2. Germline CDR1 SEHNR, CDR2 FQNEAQ (reference sequence). The CDR3 DNA reads TGTGCCAGCAGCTACGGGACTAGCGGCGAGCAGTACTTC. Protein sequence: CASSYGTSGEQYF.

V gene TRBV19 combines with J gene TRBJ2-7; possible D gene TRBD2, 5 bases. Germline values: CDR1 LNHDA, CDR2 SQIVND (reference sequence). The CDR3 runs to 15 residues. Trimming took 1 base from V and 1 from J, leaving 11 bases between them. The CDR3 DNA sequence: TGTGCCAGTAGTATAGGAGGGTACGGGTCCTACGAGCAGTACTTC. Amino acids: CASSIGGYGSYEQYF. The whole variable domain, filled in from reference TRBV19 and TRBJ2-7, reads DGGITQSPKYLFRKEGQNVTLSCEQNLNHDAMYWYRQDPGQGLRLIYYSQIVNDFQKGDIAEGYSVSREKKESFPLTVTSAQKNPTAFYLCASSIGGYGSYEQYFGPGTRLTVT.

V and J are TRBV19 and TRBJ2-2; 14 nucleotides agree with TRBD2. Germline V gives CDR1 LNHDA, CDR2 SQIVND (reference sequence). V lost 4 bases, J lost 7 bases, and 26 bases stayed unmatched. The CDR3 covers 23 residues. This CDR3 reads CASSTTTSGLAGGTHEWGGELFF. The DNA for the CDR3 is TGTGCCAGTAGTACAACAACCTCAGGACTAGCGGGAGGCACCCATGAATGGGGCGGGGAGCTGTTTTTT.

This clone was counted a few times. Other DNA sequences in the same sample also yield this CDR3. This chain joins TRBV6-5 and TRBJ2-7; 9 positions agree with TRBD1. V gave up 5 bases and J gave up 4 bases; unmatched junction bases: 6. The CDR3 has 14 residues. Germline V lookup: CDR1 MNHEY, CDR2 SVGAGI. This CDR3 reads CASSPGTGRYEQYF. CDR3 coding DNA: TGTGCCAGCAGTCCCGGGACAGGGCGATACGAGCAGTACTTC.

The chain recombines TRBV14 with TRBJ2-1; D might be TRBD1 or TRBD2, each matching 5 bases. The CDR3 sequence is 16 residues long. Germline assignment: CDR1 SGHDN and CDR2 FVKESK. The ends were cut back, 3 bases at V and 6 bases at J, with 18 bases in the middle. The CDR3 reads CASSQGRAMASNEQFF. CDR3 nucleotide sequence: TGTGCCAGCAGCCAGGGGCGGGCGATGGCGTCCAATGAGCAGTTCTTC.

For the CDR3, the DNA is TGCGCCAGCAGCCAAATAAGCGGGCCCGTCTACGAGCAGTACTTC. This encodes CASSQISGPVYEQYF. The V gene is TRBV4-1, the J gene TRBJ2-7, with a tentative D call TRBD2 (6 bases). CDR3 length: 15 amino acids. Trimming took 2 bases from V and 3 from J, leaving 14 bases between them. Germline V gene lookup returns CDR1 MGHRA and CDR2 YSYEKL.

This sequence joins TRBV27 and TRBJ1-1; TRBD1 might be the D (6 bases). Trimming stripped 0 bases from V and 4 bases from J, with 15 bases between. Germline V lookup: CDR1 MNHEY, CDR2 SMNVEV (reference sequence). The CDR3 length is 16 residues. CDR3 residues: CASSLSGQRGGTEAFF. CDR3 sequence (DNA): TGTGCCAGCAGTTTATCAGGACAGCGGGGTGGCACTGAAGCTTTCTTT.

The CDR3 region has the DNA TGTGCCAGCAGTTCTCGGACTATCTCTAGCACAGATACGCAGTATTTT. This sequence encodes CASSSRTISSTDTQYF. The chain has TRBV28 and TRBJ2-3; the D gene is possibly TRBD2 (6 bases). This CDR3 has 16 residues. Germline V gene lookup returns CDR1 MDHEN and CDR2 SYDVKM. The ends were cut back, 4 bases at V and 0 bases at J, with 14 bases in the middle.

CDR3 in amino acids: CASSPRPGQGNQPQHF. CDR3 DNA sequence: TGTGCCAGCAGCCCGAGGCCCGGACAGGGGAATCAGCCCCAGCATTTT. This rearrangement joins TRBV7-8 to TRBJ1-5; 9 bases line up with TRBD1. Trimming at V came to 5 bases and at J to 4 bases, leaving 9 bases not matched to a gene. Germline-derived CDR1 and CDR2 are SGHVS and FQNEAQ. The CDR3 covers 16 residues.

Turning to this clone: This sample includes further DNA sequences coding for the same CDR3. The chain employs TRBV4-3 and TRBJ2-7; tentative D call: TRBD1 (6 bases). Germline V gene data show CDR1 as LGHNA and CDR2 as YSLEER. Trimming took off 0 bases at V and 2 bases at J, with 8 bases between the two ends. The length of the CDR3 is 14 residues. CDR3 nucleotides: TGCGCCAGCAGCCAAGACAGGGGCGCCTACGAGCAGTACTTC. Protein product: CASSQDRGAYEQYF.

The rearrangement links TRBV7-9 to TRBJ1-5; no reliable D call. Trimming removed 5 bases at V and 1 base at J, with 9 bases between. The germline V gene has CDR1 SEHNR and CDR2 FQNEAQ (reference sequence). The CDR3 contains 14 residues. The CDR3: CASSPPQSNQPQHF. In nucleotides, the CDR3 is TGTGCCAGCAGCCCCCCCCAGAGCAATCAGCCCCAGCATTTT.

The chain has TRBV27 and TRBJ2-1, with 11 bases fitting TRBD2. After removal of 4 bases from V and 7 bases from J, the junction contained 6 bases not matched to a gene. Germline V gene data show CDR1 as MNHEY and CDR2 as SMNVEV (reference sequence). The length of the CDR3 is 15 residues. The CDR3 sequence: CASSSPTSGVNEQFF. For the CDR3, the DNA is TGTGCCAGCAGTTCCCCGACTAGCGGGGTTAATGAGCAGTTCTTC.

V and J are TRBV7-6 and TRBJ2-1, with 8 bases identical to TRBD1. The trim removed 3 bases at V and 8 bases at J, leaving 9 bases unmatched. The CDR3 totals 15 residues. Germline loops: CDR1 SGHVS, CDR2 FNYEAQ. The CDR3 region is CASSFRQGMVDEQFF. The CDR3, as DNA: TGTGCCAGCAGCTTTAGACAGGGGATGGTGGATGAGCAGTTCTTC.